This T cell receptor beta chain is drawn from a study of CD8 T cells in Susac syndrome. RNA amounts of about 0.45 to 1 ug underwent reverse transcription with random hexamers. TCRdb fed the immunoSEQ multiplex PCR reads into MiXCR, producing one record per CDR3 protein. The sample yields about 70,000 distinct CDR3 sequences, around 95% seen once. The CDR3 has 17 residues. J gave up 0 bases and V 5 bases, and 8 bases lay outside the gene matches. Germline V gives CDR1 SGHTA, CDR2 FQGNSA. The sample was CD8+ T cells from PBMCs. The TCR was taken from a human donor in good health. This chain uses TRBV7-2 with TRBJ1-1; TRBD1 aligns across 11 bases. CDR3 residues: CASSPRTGGSVNTEAFF. The CDR3, as DNA: TGTGCCAGCAGCCCAAGGACAGGGGGCTCCGTGAACACTGAAGCTTTCTTT.